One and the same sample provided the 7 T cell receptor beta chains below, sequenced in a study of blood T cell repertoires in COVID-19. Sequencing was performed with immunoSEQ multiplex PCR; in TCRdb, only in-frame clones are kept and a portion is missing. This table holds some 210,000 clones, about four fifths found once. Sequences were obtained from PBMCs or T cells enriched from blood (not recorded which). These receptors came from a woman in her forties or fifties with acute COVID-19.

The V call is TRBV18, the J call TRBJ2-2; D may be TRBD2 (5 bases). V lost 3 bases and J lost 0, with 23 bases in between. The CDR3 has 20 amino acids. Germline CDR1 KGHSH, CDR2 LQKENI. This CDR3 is CASSPFLLLERRSNTGELFF. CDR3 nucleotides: TGTGCCAGCTCACCCTTCCTTCTTTTGGAGCGGAGATCGAACACCGGGGAGCTGTTTTTT.

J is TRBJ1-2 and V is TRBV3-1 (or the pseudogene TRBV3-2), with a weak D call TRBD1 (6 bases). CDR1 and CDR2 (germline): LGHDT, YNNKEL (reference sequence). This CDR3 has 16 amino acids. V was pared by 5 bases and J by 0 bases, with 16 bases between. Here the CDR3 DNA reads TGTGCCAGCAGCACCCTTTCGGGACACTCTAACTATGGCTACACCTTC. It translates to CASSTLSGHSNYGYTF.

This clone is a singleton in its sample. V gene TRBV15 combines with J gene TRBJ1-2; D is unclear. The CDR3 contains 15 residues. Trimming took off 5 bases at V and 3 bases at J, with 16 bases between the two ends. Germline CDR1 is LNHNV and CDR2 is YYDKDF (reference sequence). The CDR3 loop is CATSVFPGGDYGYTF. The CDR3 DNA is TGTGCCACCAGCGTTTTCCCTGGAGGAGACTATGGCTACACCTTC.

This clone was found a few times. DNA for the CDR3: TGTGCCAGCAGCCAAGTTAGGGCAGGGGCGGACACTGAAGCTTTCTTT. Translated, it gives CASSQVRAGADTEAFF. The rearrangement joins TRBV3-1 (or the pseudogene TRBV3-2) to TRBJ1-1, with D tentatively TRBD1 (6 bases). V lost 1 base, J lost 3 bases, and 15 bases lay in between. The CDR3 is 16 residues long. Germline CDR1 reads LGHDT; CDR2 reads YNNKEL (reference sequence).

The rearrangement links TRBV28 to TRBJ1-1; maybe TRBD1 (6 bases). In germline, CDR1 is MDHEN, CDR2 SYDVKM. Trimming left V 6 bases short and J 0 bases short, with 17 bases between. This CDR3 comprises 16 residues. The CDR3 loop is CASSQMTGPMNTEAFF. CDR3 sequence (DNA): TGTGCCAGCAGCCAAATGACAGGCCCCATGAACACTGAAGCTTTCTTT.

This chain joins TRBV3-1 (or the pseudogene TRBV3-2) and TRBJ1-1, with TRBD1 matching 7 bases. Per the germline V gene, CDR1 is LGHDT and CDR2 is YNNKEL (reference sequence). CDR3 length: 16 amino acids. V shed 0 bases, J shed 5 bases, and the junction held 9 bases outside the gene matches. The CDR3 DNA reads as TGTGCCAGCAGCCAAGATTGGGCGCCAGGGGGGACTGAAGCTTTCTTT. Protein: CASSQDWAPGGTEAFF.

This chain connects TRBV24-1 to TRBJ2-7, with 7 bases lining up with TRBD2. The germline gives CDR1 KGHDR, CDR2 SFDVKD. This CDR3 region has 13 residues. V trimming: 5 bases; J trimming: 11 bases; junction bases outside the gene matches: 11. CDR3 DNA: TGTGCCACCAGTGCCCAGGCGGGGGACGATGAGTACTTC. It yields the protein CATSAQAGDDEYF.